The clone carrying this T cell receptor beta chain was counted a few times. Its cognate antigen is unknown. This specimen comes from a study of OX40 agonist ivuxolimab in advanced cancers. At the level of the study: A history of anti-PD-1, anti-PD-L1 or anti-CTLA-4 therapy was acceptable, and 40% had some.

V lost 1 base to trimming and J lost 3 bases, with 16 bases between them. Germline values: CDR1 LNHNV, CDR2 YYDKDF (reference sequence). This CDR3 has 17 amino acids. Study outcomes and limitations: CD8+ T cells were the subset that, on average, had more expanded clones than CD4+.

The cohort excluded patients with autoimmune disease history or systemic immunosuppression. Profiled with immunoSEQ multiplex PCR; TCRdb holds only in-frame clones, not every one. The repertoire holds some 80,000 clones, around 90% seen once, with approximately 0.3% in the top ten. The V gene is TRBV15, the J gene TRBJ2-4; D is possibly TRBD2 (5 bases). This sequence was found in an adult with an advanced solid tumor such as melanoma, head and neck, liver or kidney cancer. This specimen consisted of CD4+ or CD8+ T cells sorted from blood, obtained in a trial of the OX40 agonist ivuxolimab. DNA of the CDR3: TGTGCCACCAGCAGAGTCTGGGCCAGCGGTGTCAAAAACATTCAGTACTTC. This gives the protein CATSRVWASGVKNIQYF. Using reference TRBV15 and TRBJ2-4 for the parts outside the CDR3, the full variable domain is DAMVIQNPRYQVTQFGKPVTLSCSQTLNHNVMYWYQQKSSQAPKLLFHYYDKDFNNEADTPDNFQSRRPNTSFCFLDIRSPGLGDTAMYLCATSRVWASGVKNIQYFGAGTRLSVL.